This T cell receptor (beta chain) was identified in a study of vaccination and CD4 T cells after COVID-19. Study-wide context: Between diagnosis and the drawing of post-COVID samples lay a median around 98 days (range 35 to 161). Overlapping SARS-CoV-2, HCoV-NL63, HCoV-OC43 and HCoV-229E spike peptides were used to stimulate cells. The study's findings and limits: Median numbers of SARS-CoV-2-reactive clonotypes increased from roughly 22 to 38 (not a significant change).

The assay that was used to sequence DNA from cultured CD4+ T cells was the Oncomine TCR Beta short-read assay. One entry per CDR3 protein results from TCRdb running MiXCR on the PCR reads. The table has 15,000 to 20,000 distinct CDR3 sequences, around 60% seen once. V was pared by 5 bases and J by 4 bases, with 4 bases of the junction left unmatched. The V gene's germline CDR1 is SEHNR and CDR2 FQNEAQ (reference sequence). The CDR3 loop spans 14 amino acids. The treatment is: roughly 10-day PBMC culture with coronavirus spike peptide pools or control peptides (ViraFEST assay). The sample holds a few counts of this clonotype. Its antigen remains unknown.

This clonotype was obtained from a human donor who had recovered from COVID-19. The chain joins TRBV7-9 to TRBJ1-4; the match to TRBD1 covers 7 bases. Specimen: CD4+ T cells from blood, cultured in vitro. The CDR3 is CASSVTGHNEKLFF. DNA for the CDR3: TGTGCCAGCAGCGTGACAGGGCATAATGAAAAACTGTTTTTT.